These 19 T cell receptor beta chains came from one sample sequenced in a study of cytomegalovirus exposure and HLA in healthy donors. Some clones are missing from TCRdb's copy, which holds only in-frame ones; the method was immunoSEQ multiplex PCR. The table lists some 200,000 clones, approximately 84% of them singletons. The sequencing sample was made of PBMCs. These receptor sequences come from a woman younger than 30 in good health and CMV-seropositive.

This clone appeared a single time. The V call is TRBV5-1, the J call TRBJ2-4; the D gene is possibly TRBD1 (6 bases). The germline V gene has CDR1 SGHRS and CDR2 YFSETQ. This CDR3 has 14 residues. Trimming cost V 2 bases and J 3 bases, with 9 bases left between them. The CDR3 DNA reads as TGCGCCAGCAGCTTAGGGGACAACAAAAACATTCAGTACTTC. Translation: CASSLGDNKNIQYF. Filled out from reference TRBV5-1 and TRBJ2-4, the complete variable domain reads KAGVTQTPRYLIKTRGQQVTLSCSPISGHRSVSWYQQTPGQGLQFLFEYFSETQRNKGNFPGRFSGRQFSNSRSEMNVSTLELGDSALYLCASSLGDNKNIQYFGAGTRLSVL.

In its sample, this clone was seen a few times. This chain connects TRBV4-2 to TRBJ1-6; TRBD1 is a possible D gene (5 bases). Germline lookup yields CDR1 LGHNA and CDR2 YNFKEQ. The CDR3 extends over 15 amino acids. V was pared by 1 base and J by 6 bases, with 10 bases between. The CDR3 DNA reads TGTGCCAGCAGCCAAGGAAGGGGCATTAATTCACCCCTCCACTTT. Translating it yields CASSQGRGINSPLHF.

The V gene is TRBV6-5, the J gene TRBJ2-3, with 11 bases fitting TRBD2. V dropped 5 bases and J dropped 4; count of bases not matched to a gene: 5. The CDR3 is 15 amino acids. Germline CDR1 is MNHEY and CDR2 is SVGAGI. CDR3 DNA: TGTGCCAGCAGTATTAGCGGGGGGGCGTCAGATACGCAGTATTTT. It yields the protein CASSISGGASDTQYF.

The table lists this clone with a few counts. The chain employs TRBV5-1 and TRBJ1-6; a weak D match, TRBD1 (6 bases). CDR1 SGHRS and CDR2 YFSETQ come from the germline V gene. V lost 1 base, J lost 6 bases, and 8 bases lay in between. The CDR3 runs to 14 residues. CDR3 residues: CASSLTGFNSPLHF. As DNA, the CDR3 is TGCGCCAGCAGCTTGACAGGGTTTAATTCACCCCTCCACTTT.

On this clone itself: The sample holds other DNA sequences that translate to the same CDR3. The chain recombines TRBV19 with TRBJ2-3, with 11 nucleotides matching TRBD1. The CDR3 sequence is 14 residues long. The V gene's germline CDR1 is LNHDA and CDR2 SQIVND (reference sequence). Unmatched junction bases numbered 2, after V lost 6 bases and J lost 3 bases. CDR3 sequence reads: CASRDRGRTDTQYF. The CDR3 DNA follows: TGTGCCAGTAGGGACAGGGGGCGAACAGATACGCAGTATTTT. Full variable domain (outside the CDR3, taken from reference TRBV19 and TRBJ2-3): DGGITQSPKYLFRKEGQNVTLSCEQNLNHDAMYWYRQDPGQGLRLIYYSQIVNDFQKGDIAEGYSVSREKKESFPLTVTSAQKNPTAFYLCASRDRGRTDTQYFGPGTRLTVL.

The V call is TRBV5-5, the J call TRBJ2-3; TRBD2 is a possible D gene (6 bases). The CDR3 sequence is 14 residues long. V lost 3 bases and J 0 bases, leaving 8 bases between the germline ends. Germline V gives CDR1 SGHKS, CDR2 YYEKEE (reference sequence). The CDR3 DNA reads as TGTGCCAGCAGCTGGGGGACTAGCACAGATACGCAGTATTTT. This sequence encodes CASSWGTSTDTQYF.

This chain uses TRBV9 with TRBJ1-4; 7 positions agree with TRBD1. CDR3 length: 17 residues. In germline, CDR1 is SGDLS, CDR2 YYNGEE. V lost 5 bases to trimming and J lost 0 bases; unmatched junction nucleotides: 10. The CDR3 bases are TGTGCCAGCAGTCGGACAGGTGGCTATGCAACTAATGAAAAACTGTTTTTT. Amino acid sequence: CASSRTGGYATNEKLFF. Looking up the rest from reference TRBV9 and TRBJ1-4 gives the full variable domain: DSGVTQTPKHLITATGQRVTLRCSPRSGDLSVYWYQQSLDQGLQFLIQYYNGEERAKGNILERFSAQQFPDLHSELNLSSLELGDSALYFCASSRTGGYATNEKLFFGSGTQLSVL.

The rearrangement joins TRBV19 to TRBJ2-3; weak D call: TRBD1 (6 bases). Trimming pared 3 bases from V and 2 bases from J, leaving 15 bases between. The length of the CDR3 is 16 residues. From germline, CDR1 is LNHDA and CDR2 SQIVND (reference sequence). CDR3 amino acids: CASSIGPGHNTDTQYF. CDR3 coding DNA: TGTGCCAGTAGTATTGGGCCGGGACATAACACAGATACGCAGTATTTT.

There are a few counts of this clone. J is TRBJ1-2 and V is TRBV2; 7 positions agree with TRBD1. V was clipped by 7 bases and J by 6 bases; unmatched bases: 8. Germline CDR1 is SNHLY and CDR2 is FYNNEI. The length of the CDR3 is 13 residues. The CDR3 DNA reads as TGTGCCAGCAACCCGGGACAGCTCAATGGCTACACCTTC. Translation: CASNPGQLNGYTF.

The chain links TRBV9 to TRBJ1-3, with unresolved D. The V and J ends lost 0 bases and 2 bases respectively, with 9 bases between them. CDR1 SGDLS and CDR2 YYNGEE come from the germline V gene. The CDR3 spans 15 residues. This CDR3 reads CASSVASPAGNTIYF. The CDR3 coding sequence is TGTGCCAGCAGCGTAGCTTCGCCAGCTGGAAACACCATATATTTT. The full variable domain, with the rest looked up from reference TRBV9 and TRBJ1-3, is DSGVTQTPKHLITATGQRVTLRCSPRSGDLSVYWYQQSLDQGLQFLIQYYNGEERAKGNILERFSAQQFPDLHSELNLSSLELGDSALYFCASSVASPAGNTIYFGEGSWLTVV.

J is TRBJ2-7 and V is TRBV7-2, with D unclear. V was trimmed by 5 bases and J by 0 bases, leaving 8 bases between them. The CDR3 covers 13 residues. Germline loops: CDR1 SGHTA, CDR2 FQGNSA. The CDR3 sequence is CASSPSYSYEQYF. The DNA of the CDR3 is TGTGCCAGCAGCCCCAGTTACTCCTACGAGCAGTACTTC.

This rearrangement joins TRBV5-1 to TRBJ2-5; D is uncertain. The V gene lost 1 base and the J gene lost 5 bases, with 9 bases spanning the gap. The CDR3 totals 13 residues. CDR1 is SGHRS and CDR2 is YFSETQ in the germline V gene. CDR3 protein: CASSLKTGETQYF. The DNA of the CDR3 is TGCGCCAGCAGCTTGAAAACCGGGGAGACCCAGTACTTC. The complete variable domain, with remaining parts taken from reference TRBV5-1 and TRBJ2-5, reads KAGVTQTPRYLIKTRGQQVTLSCSPISGHRSVSWYQQTPGQGLQFLFEYFSETQRNKGNFPGRFSGRQFSNSRSEMNVSTLELGDSALYLCASSLKTGETQYFGPGTRLLVL.

This chain uses TRBV29-1 with TRBJ2-3, with TRBD1 as a possible D gene (5 bases). The V and J ends lost 4 bases and 2 bases respectively, with 13 bases between them. This CDR3 comprises 14 residues. The germline V gene has CDR1 SQVTM and CDR2 ANQGSEA. The CDR3 DNA sequence: TGCAGCGTTGGCGGACAATTACACACAGATACGCAGTATTTT. This sequence encodes CSVGGQLHTDTQYF.

The genes are TRBV13 and TRBJ2-1, with 9 positions matching TRBD1. The germline CDR1 and CDR2 sequences are PRHDT and FYEKMQ (reference sequence). V shed 5 bases and J 9 bases; nucleotides not matched to a gene: 11. The CDR3 is 15 residues long. The CDR3 DNA reads TGTGCCAGCAGCCATCGGGACAGGGAGAAAAGTGAGCAGTTCTTC. Translation: CASSHRDREKSEQFF.

Only a few counts were recorded for this clone. The chain joins TRBV6-4 to TRBJ2-1; 13 bases line up with TRBD2. This CDR3 comprises 16 residues. The V gene end was trimmed by 0 bases and the J gene end by 10 bases; junction bases not matched to a gene: 6. CDR1 is MRHNA, CDR2 SNTAGT, per germline. The CDR3 is CASSDSGTSGVGEQFF. The CDR3 DNA sequence: TGTGCCAGCAGTGACTCAGGGACTAGCGGGGTCGGGGAGCAGTTCTTC.

The rearrangement joins TRBV4-1 to TRBJ2-5; 11 bases are shared with TRBD2. The germline CDR1 and CDR2 sequences are MGHRA and YSYEKL. The CDR3 covers 14 residues. V lost 3 bases, J lost 5 bases, and 2 bases stayed unmatched. CDR3 residues: CASSQTSGVETQYF. CDR3 DNA: TGCGCCAGCAGCCAGACTAGCGGGGTTGAGACCCAGTACTTC.

V and J are TRBV9 and TRBJ1-3, with unresolved D. Per germline, CDR1 SGDLS and CDR2 YYNGEE. V was pared by 2 bases and J by 0 bases, with 3 bases between. The CDR3 contains 13 residues. CDR3 residues: CASSVRSGNTIYF. The CDR3 DNA follows: TGTGCCAGCAGCGTTCGCTCTGGAAACACCATATATTTT.

V and J are TRBV6-5 and TRBJ1-1; no firm D call. The V end lost 6 bases, the J end lost 1 base, and 12 bases lay between the germline ends. Germline V gene data show CDR1 as MNHEY and CDR2 as SVGAGI. This CDR3 contains 14 residues. CDR3 coding DNA: TGTGCCAGCAGGTCAGCCTCAGGGAACACTGAAGCTTTCTTT. Amino acids: CASRSASGNTEAFF.

The chain is built from TRBV6-1 and TRBJ1-2; 8 bases fit TRBD1. V lost 3 bases and J lost 8; bases outside the gene matches: 17. Germline CDR1 MNHNS, CDR2 SASEGT. The CDR3 contains 17 residues. CDR3 protein: CASSEGIKGTGRLGYTF. CDR3 DNA: TGTGCCAGCAGTGAGGGTATTAAAGGGACAGGCCGGTTGGGCTACACCTTC.